These 20 T cell receptor beta chains share one sample of origin, sequenced in a study of Ad26.COV2.S vaccination and SARS-CoV-2 variants. Libraries were prepared by immunoSEQ multiplex PCR; TCRdb keeps only in-frame clonotypes and omits some of them. The sample comprises fewer than 900,000 clones, roughly 90% of which are singletons, and about 1.5% rests with the top ten. Sample treatment: roughly 20 received Ad26.COV2.S at low or high dose, single or two shots; several received placebo; per-sample allocation not given. Sampling took place 63 days after the first vaccine or placebo injection. Sequencing was performed on peripheral blood, taken in a trial of Ad26.COV2.S vaccine versus placebo. The receptors were gathered from a person aged 18 to 59 who received the Ad26.COV2.S COVID-19 vaccine or a placebo.

This chain joins TRBV6-5 and TRBJ1-2, with 7 nucleotides matching TRBD1. Per germline, CDR1 MNHEY and CDR2 SVGAGI. V was pared by 7 bases and J by 5 bases, with 7 bases of the junction left unmatched. The CDR3 covers 13 residues. The chain's CDR3 is CASIPTGEYGYTF. DNA for the CDR3: TGTGCCAGCATTCCAACAGGGGAGTATGGCTACACCTTC.

The V gene is TRBV18, the J gene TRBJ2-1, with D perhaps matching TRBD1 or TRBD2 (5 bases each). Germline V CDR1 and CDR2: KGHSH, LQKENI. Trimming shortened V by 0 bases and J by 0 bases, and 6 bases separated the two germline ends. This CDR3 contains 15 residues. The CDR3 coding sequence is TGTGCCAGCTCACCACCGGGGACCTCCTACAATGAGCAGTTCTTC. Its translation is CASSPPGTSYNEQFF.

This chain links TRBV11-1 with TRBJ2-3; D might be TRBD1 (6 bases). V lost 5 bases and J 2 bases, leaving 11 bases between the germline ends. Germline V gene data show CDR1 as SGHAT and CDR2 as FQDESV (reference sequence). There are 14 residues in the CDR3. CDR3 sequence (DNA): TGTGCCAGCAGCCCCGGGACAAACACAGATACGCAGTATTTT. Protein product: CASSPGTNTDTQYF.

The chain links TRBV25-1 to TRBJ1-2; D uncertain. The CDR3 consists of 11 residues. The germline V gene encodes CDR1 MGHDK and CDR2 SYGVNS. With 4 bases removed from V and 0 bases from J, the gap between germline ends came to 0 bases. The CDR3 DNA is TGTGCCAGCAGTGCTAACTATGGCTACACCTTC. Its translation: CASSANYGYTF.

This clone was observed a few times. The chain carries TRBV10-3 and TRBJ2-7, with 10 bases that match TRBD1. CDR3 size: 13 residues. The germline gives CDR1 ENHRY, CDR2 SYGVKD. The J segment lost 1 base and the V segment lost 11 bases, leaving 5 bases of the junction unmatched. CDR3 nucleotide sequence: TGTGCCTTCGGACAGGGGGATTCCTACGAGCAGTACTTC. It is translated as CAFGQGDSYEQYF.

Comment on this clone: Given a far larger clone just one base away, this is likely a sequencing read error. The chain is built from TRBV6-2 or TRBV6-3 and TRBJ1-5; 10 nucleotides match TRBD1. Germline CDR1 is MNHEY and CDR2 is SVGEGT. This CDR3 is 14 amino acids long. With V trimmed by 6 bases and J by 5 bases, 4 bases remained unmatched. CDR3: CASSPGQGDQPQHF. CDR3 DNA: TGTGCCAGCAGCCCCGGACAGGGGGATCAGCCCCAGCATTTT.

The chain joins TRBV5-1 to TRBJ2-7, with 7 bases lining up with TRBD1. Germline V CDR1 and CDR2: SGHRS, YFSETQ. CDR3 length: 13 residues. J gave up 3 bases and V 4 bases, and 4 bases lay outside the gene matches. CDR3 loop: CASSPGQNYEQYF. CDR3 nucleotide sequence: TGCGCCAGCAGCCCGGGACAGAACTACGAGCAGTACTTC.

This sequence joins TRBV29-1 and TRBJ1-1; D is unclear. The CDR3 covers 11 residues. Germline V gene lookup returns CDR1 SQVTM and CDR2 ANQGSEA. CDR3 region: CSVRMGTEAFF. CDR3 in DNA: TGCTCTGTGCGCATGGGAACTGAAGCTTTCTTT.

The chain couples TRBV29-1 to TRBJ1-1; D gene ambiguous. This CDR3 has 12 amino acids. CDR1 is SQVTM and CDR2 is ANQGSEA in the germline V gene. Trimming took 6 bases from V and 1 from J, leaving 9 bases between them. CDR3 sequence: CSVTYTNTEAFF. CDR3 coding DNA: TGCAGCGTCACGTACACGAACACTGAAGCTTTCTTT.

This chain joins TRBV5-1 and TRBJ2-5; 9 nucleotides match TRBD2. Germline trimming cut 0 bases from V and 5 bases from J; bases unmatched to any gene: 8. Looked up from germline, CDR1 is SGHRS and CDR2 is YFSETQ. The CDR3 length is 16 residues. CDR3 bases: TGCGCCAGCAGCTTGGCCCCTGGACTAGCGTACGAGACCCAGTACTTC. This sequence encodes CASSLAPGLAYETQYF. Based on the CDR3 plus reference TRBV5-1 and TRBJ2-5, the full variable domain is KAGVTQTPRYLIKTRGQQVTLSCSPISGHRSVSWYQQTPGQGLQFLFEYFSETQRNKGNFPGRFSGRQFSNSRSEMNVSTLELGDSALYLCASSLAPGLAYETQYFGPGTRLLVL.

This chain connects TRBV11-1 to TRBJ2-7, with D possibly matching TRBD1 (5 bases). Germline CDR1 SGHAT, CDR2 FQDESV (reference sequence). V was trimmed by 4 bases and J by 3 bases, leaving 13 bases between them. The length of the CDR3 is 14 residues. The CDR3: CASSSNQQGYEQYF. In nucleotides, the CDR3 is TGTGCCAGCAGCTCGAACCAGCAGGGCTACGAGCAGTACTTC.

This clone turned up a few times. The rearrangement joins TRBV2 to TRBJ1-5; D perhaps matches TRBD1 (5 bases). V dropped 6 bases and J dropped 4 bases, with 10 bases sitting between them. This CDR3 contains 13 residues. Germline CDR1 reads SNHLY; CDR2 reads FYNNEI. DNA of the CDR3: TGTGCCAGCAGGTGGACACAAAATCAGCCCCAGCATTTT. This gives the protein CASRWTQNQPQHF.

The chain is built from TRBV11-2 and TRBJ2-1; D gene ambiguous. Looked up from germline, CDR1 is SGHAT and CDR2 is FQNNGV. This CDR3 region has 14 residues. V gave up 5 bases and J gave up 5 bases, with 13 bases separating them. CDR3 in amino acids: CASSLGLHNNEQFF. CDR3 nucleotide sequence: TGTGCCAGCAGCCTCGGTCTCCACAACAATGAGCAGTTCTTC.

V is TRBV5-4 and J is TRBJ1-6; the match to TRBD1 covers 9 bases. Unmatched junction bases numbered 16, after V lost 3 bases and J lost 9 bases. CDR1 is SGHNT and CDR2 is YYREEE in the germline V gene (reference sequence). The CDR3 totals 18 residues. For the CDR3, the DNA is TGTGCCAGCAGCTCGTCCCGGGACAGGGTGCAATCGGGTTCACCCCTCCACTTT. This codes for CASSSSRDRVQSGSPLHF.

The rearrangement links TRBV2 to TRBJ2-1; 7 bases fit TRBD2. Germline loops: CDR1 SNHLY, CDR2 FYNNEI. V shed 8 bases and J 5 bases; nucleotides not matched to a gene: 12. The CDR3 is 15 residues long. CDR3 DNA sequence: TGTGCCAGCGGCTCTCGACTAGCCGATCACAATGAGCAGTTCTTC. Protein product: CASGSRLADHNEQFF.

The chain recombines TRBV29-1 with TRBJ1-4; D gene unclear. V gave up 4 bases and J gave up 6 bases, with 12 bases separating them. The germline V gene has CDR1 SQVTM and CDR2 ANQGSEA. The CDR3 has 13 amino acids. CDR3 region: CSVVSQEYEKLFF. The DNA of the CDR3 is TGCAGCGTTGTAAGTCAGGAATATGAAAAACTGTTTTTT.

This chain uses TRBV3-1 (or the pseudogene TRBV3-2) with TRBJ1-1; D is possibly TRBD1 (6 bases). The CDR3 is made up of 13 amino acids. Per the germline V gene, CDR1 is LGHDT and CDR2 is YNNKEL (reference sequence). Trimming pared 4 bases from V and 7 bases from J, leaving 13 bases between. CDR3 DNA sequence: TGTGCCAGCAGCCCGTACAGGGATGGTGAAGCTTTCTTT. Its translation: CASSPYRDGEAFF.

The chain couples TRBV5-1 to TRBJ1-2; possibly TRBD1 for D (5 bases). V shed 3 bases and J shed 2 bases, with 14 bases lying between them. From germline, CDR1 is SGHRS and CDR2 YFSETQ. This CDR3 region has 15 residues. Written as DNA, the CDR3 is TGCGCCAGCAGCTCGGGAGGGGTAATGAACTATGGCTACACCTTC. It encodes CASSSGGVMNYGYTF.

The gene calls are TRBV30 and TRBJ2-3, with 7 bases identical to TRBD1. Germline assignment: CDR1 GTSNPN and CDR2 SVGIG (reference sequence). The CDR3 is made up of 14 amino acids. The V segment lost 7 bases and the J segment 8 bases; nucleotides outside the gene matches: 15. In DNA, the CDR3 is TGTGCCTCAAGGGACAGATCCTCCCCAGGTACGCAGTATTTT. This encodes CASRDRSSPGTQYF.

The chain links TRBV4-2 to TRBJ1-5; no clear D. The germline CDR1 and CDR2 sequences are LGHNA and YNFKEQ. The CDR3 is 14 amino acids. Trimming took 4 bases from V and 0 from J, leaving 7 bases between them. The CDR3 DNA reads TGTGCCAGCAGCCCTCATTATAGCAATCAGCCCCAGCATTTT. Translation: CASSPHYSNQPQHF.